One and the same sample provided the 8 T cell receptor beta chains below, sequenced in a study of T-cell reconstitution after alpha-beta-depleted transplantation in children. The TCRbeta library was prepared with unique molecular identifiers. TCRdb reprocessed the PCR reads via MiXCR and lists one record per CDR3 protein. The repertoire holds roughly 74,000 distinct CDR3 sequences, with 15% to 20% as singletons. Here the sequenced sample was PBMCs, mostly from graft donor cells, taken 360 days after TCRalphabeta/CD19-depleted stem cell transplant. These receptors came from a male patient aged 2-15 years who had a stem cell transplant for acute lymphoblastic leukemia, so the T cells may come from the graft donor.

The chain has TRBV5-1 and TRBJ2-1, with 13 nucleotides matching TRBD2. Germline trimming cut 4 bases from V and 4 bases from J; bases unmatched to any gene: 5. Per germline, CDR1 SGHRS and CDR2 YFSETQ. CDR3 length equals 16 residues. CDR3 in amino acids: CASSPWTSGGYNEQFF. DNA for the CDR3: TGCGCCAGCAGCCCCTGGACTAGCGGGGGTTACAATGAGCAGTTCTTC.

The V and J genes are TRBV7-9 and TRBJ2-7; D is undetermined. The germline V and J ends were trimmed by 1 base and 5 bases, with 15 bases remaining between them. The CDR3 spans 15 residues. Germline V gene lookup returns CDR1 SEHNR and CDR2 FQNEAQ (reference sequence). CDR3 sequence reads: CASSLGAPNGDEQYF. The CDR3 DNA reads TGTGCCAGCAGCTTAGGTGCCCCCAACGGCGACGAGCAGTACTTC.

A few counts support this clonotype. The chain carries TRBV9 and TRBJ2-2, with a possible D match to TRBD2 (6 bases). The CDR3 spans 16 residues. Germline V CDR1 and CDR2: SGDLS, YYNGEE. Between the trimmed V and J ends, which lost 0 bases and 5 bases, there was a span of 14 bases. DNA for the CDR3: TGTGCCAGCAGCGTAGAACGGGGGAGAGGTACCGGGGAGCTGTTTTTT. Translation gives CASSVERGRGTGELFF.

Ten or more counts support this clonotype. The chain uses TRBV4-2 and TRBJ2-6; weak D call: TRBD2 (6 bases). This CDR3 is 16 amino acids long. Trimming removed 1 base at V and 2 bases at J, with 9 bases between. The germline V gene encodes CDR1 LGHNA and CDR2 YNFKEQ. The CDR3 spells CASSQVRRAGANVLTF. The CDR3 nucleotides read TGTGCCAGCAGCCAAGTTAGGAGGGCTGGGGCCAACGTCCTGACTTTC.

This clonotype appeared a few times. Here the CDR3 reads CASSLPTGGRETQYF. The CDR3, as DNA: TGCGCCAGCAGCTTGCCTACGGGAGGGCGCGAGACCCAGTACTTC. This rearrangement joins TRBV5-1 to TRBJ2-5; 8 bases map to TRBD2. After removal of 1 base from V and 5 bases from J, the junction contained 7 bases not matched to a gene. CDR1 SGHRS and CDR2 YFSETQ come from the germline V gene. The CDR3 extends over 15 amino acids.

V usage is TRBV20-1 and J usage is TRBJ2-7; 13 nucleotides line up with TRBD2. The V segment lost 2 bases and the J segment 3 bases; nucleotides outside the gene matches: 13. This CDR3 is built from 18 residues. CDR1 is DFQATT, CDR2 SNEGSKA, per germline (reference sequence). The CDR3 loop reads CSARTSGRAGARYYEQYF. The CDR3 nucleotides read TGCAGTGCTAGAACTAGCGGGAGGGCCGGTGCTCGCTACTACGAGCAGTACTTC.

At least ten counts were recorded for this clonotype. The chain links TRBV24-1 to TRBJ2-7; weak D call: TRBD1 (5 bases). V shed 7 bases and J shed 3 bases, with 12 bases lying between them. The CDR3 extends over 13 amino acids. Germline CDR1 is KGHDR and CDR2 is SFDVKD. CDR3 nucleotides: TGTGCCACCAGGATCAGGGATGACTACGAGCAGTACTTC. It is translated as CATRIRDDYEQYF.

The chain combines TRBV10-3 with TRBJ1-5; TRBD1 matches at 7 bases. The CDR3 loop spans 14 amino acids. From germline, CDR1 is ENHRY and CDR2 SYGVKD. V lost 2 bases, J lost 4 bases, and 2 bases stayed unmatched. CDR3 residues: CAISEQGGNQPQHF. CDR3 sequence (DNA): TGTGCCATCAGTGAGCAGGGGGGGAATCAGCCCCAGCATTTT.